The sample holds a few counts of the clone carrying this T cell receptor (beta chain). Its antigen is currently unknown. The data stem from a study of shared clonotypes between healthy human individuals. Study-level findings and limits: Inspection by rarefaction showed sorted-subset sequencing to be incomplete despite large depth. Generally, naive subsets (rather than memory subsets) showed larger estimated richness.

Running of the assay took place at deep level. The authors loaded 200 ng DNA, approximately 30,000 T cell genomes, into sorted-subset replicate PCRs. Some clones are missing from TCRdb's copy, which holds only in-frame ones; the method was immunoSEQ multiplex PCR. The sample holds under 1,100,000 clones; about 84% are singletons and the top ten take 0.61%. Sequencing was performed on memory CD4+ T cells from PBMCs. Indicated subset: CD45RA-negative fraction. This receptor was obtained from a man aged 18 to 29 in good health. Some clones in this sample may be carry-over from other donors' samples.

In DNA form, the CDR3 reads TGTGCCAGCAGTTTGTCCTCGAACCAAAGGGAGCTGTTTTTT. It yields the protein CASSLSSNQRELFF. The V and J genes are TRBV28 and TRBJ2-2, with no clear D. Trimming took 3 bases from V and 9 from J, leaving 14 bases between them. The length of the CDR3 is 14 residues. The germline gives CDR1 MDHEN, CDR2 SYDVKM.